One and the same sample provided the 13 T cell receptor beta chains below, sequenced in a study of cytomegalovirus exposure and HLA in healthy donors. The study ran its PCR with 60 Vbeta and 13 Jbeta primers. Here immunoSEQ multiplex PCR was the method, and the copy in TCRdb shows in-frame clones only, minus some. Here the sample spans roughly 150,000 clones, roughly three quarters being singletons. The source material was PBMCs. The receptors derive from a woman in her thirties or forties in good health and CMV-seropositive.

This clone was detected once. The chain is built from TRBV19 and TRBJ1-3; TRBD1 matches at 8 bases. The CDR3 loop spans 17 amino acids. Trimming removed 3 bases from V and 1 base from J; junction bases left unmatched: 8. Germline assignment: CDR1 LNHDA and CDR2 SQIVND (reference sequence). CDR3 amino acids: CASSIRPQGASGNTIYF. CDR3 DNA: TGTGCCAGTAGTATTCGGCCCCAGGGGGCGTCTGGAAACACCATATATTTT. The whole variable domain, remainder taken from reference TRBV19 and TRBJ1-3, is DGGITQSPKYLFRKEGQNVTLSCEQNLNHDAMYWYRQDPGQGLRLIYYSQIVNDFQKGDIAEGYSVSREKKESFPLTVTSAQKNPTAFYLCASSIRPQGASGNTIYFGEGSWLTVV.

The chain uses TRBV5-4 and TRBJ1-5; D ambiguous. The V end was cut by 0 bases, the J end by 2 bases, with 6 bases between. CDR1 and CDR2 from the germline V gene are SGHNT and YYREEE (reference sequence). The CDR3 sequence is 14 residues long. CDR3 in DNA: TGTGCCAGCAGCTTGGCAGGTGGCAATCAGCCCCAGCATTTT. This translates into CASSLAGGNQPQHF.

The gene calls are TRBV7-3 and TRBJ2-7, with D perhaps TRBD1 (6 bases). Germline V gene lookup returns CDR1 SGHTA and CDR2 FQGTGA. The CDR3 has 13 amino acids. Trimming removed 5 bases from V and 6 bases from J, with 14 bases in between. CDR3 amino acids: CASSHSTGSEQYF. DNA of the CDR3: TGTGCCAGCAGCCACTCAACAGGGTCCGAGCAGTACTTC.

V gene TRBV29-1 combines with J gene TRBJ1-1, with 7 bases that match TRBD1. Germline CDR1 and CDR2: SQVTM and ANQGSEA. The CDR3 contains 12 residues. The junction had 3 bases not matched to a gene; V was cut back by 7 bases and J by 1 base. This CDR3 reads CSGGQRNTEAFF. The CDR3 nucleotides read TGCAGCGGGGGACAGAGGAACACTGAAGCTTTCTTT.

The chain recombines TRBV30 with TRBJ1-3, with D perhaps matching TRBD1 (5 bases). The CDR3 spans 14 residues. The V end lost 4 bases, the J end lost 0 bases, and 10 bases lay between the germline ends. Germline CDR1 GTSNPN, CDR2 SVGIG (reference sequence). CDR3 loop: CAWKEQGSGNTIYF. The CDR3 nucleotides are TGTGCCTGGAAAGAGCAGGGCTCTGGAAACACCATATATTTT.

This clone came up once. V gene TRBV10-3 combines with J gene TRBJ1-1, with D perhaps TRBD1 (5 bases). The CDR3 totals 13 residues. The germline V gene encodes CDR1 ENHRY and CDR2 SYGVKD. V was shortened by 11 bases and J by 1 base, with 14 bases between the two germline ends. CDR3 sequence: CASKGVENTEAFF. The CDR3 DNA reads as TGTGCCTCCAAAGGGGTTGAGAACACTGAAGCTTTCTTT.

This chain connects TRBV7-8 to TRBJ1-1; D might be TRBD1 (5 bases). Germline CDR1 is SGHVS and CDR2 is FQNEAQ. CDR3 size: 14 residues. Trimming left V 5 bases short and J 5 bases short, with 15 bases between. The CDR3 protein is CASSPRRGWTEAFF. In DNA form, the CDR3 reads TGTGCCAGCAGCCCCCGGAGGGGTTGGACTGAAGCTTTCTTT.

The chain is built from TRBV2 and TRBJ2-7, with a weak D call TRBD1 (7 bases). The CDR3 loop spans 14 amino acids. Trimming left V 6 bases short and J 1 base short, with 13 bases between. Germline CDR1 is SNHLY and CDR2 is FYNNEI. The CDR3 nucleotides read TGTGCCAGCAGCGCACAGGGGACTTCCTACGAGCAGTACTTC. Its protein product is CASSAQGTSYEQYF.

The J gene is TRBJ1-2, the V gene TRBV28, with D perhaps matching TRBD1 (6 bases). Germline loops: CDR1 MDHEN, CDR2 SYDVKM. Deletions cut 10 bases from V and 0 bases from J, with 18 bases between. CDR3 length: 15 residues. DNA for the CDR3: TGTGCCATCACCCCCAGTGGGGGCACTAACTATGGCTACACCTTC. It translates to CAITPSGGTNYGYTF.

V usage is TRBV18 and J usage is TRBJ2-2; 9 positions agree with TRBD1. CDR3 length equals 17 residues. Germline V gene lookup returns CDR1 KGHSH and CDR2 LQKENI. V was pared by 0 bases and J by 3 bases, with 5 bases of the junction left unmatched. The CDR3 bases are TGTGCCAGCTCACCACCGATAGGGACAGGGTACACCGGGGAGCTGTTTTTT. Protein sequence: CASSPPIGTGYTGELFF.

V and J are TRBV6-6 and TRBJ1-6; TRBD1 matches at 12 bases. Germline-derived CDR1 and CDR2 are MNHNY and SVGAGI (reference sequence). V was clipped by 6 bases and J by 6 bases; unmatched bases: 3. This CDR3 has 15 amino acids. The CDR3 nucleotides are TGTGCCAGCAGGGGACAGGGGGCCTCTAATTCACCCCTCCACTTT. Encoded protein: CASRGQGASNSPLHF.

DNA of the CDR3: TGTGCCTGGAGTATAGACAGGGGGCTTGAAGCTTTCTTT. Translated: CAWSIDRGLEAFF. The chain has TRBV30 and TRBJ1-1; 10 bases fit TRBD1. V trimming: 2 bases; J trimming: 7 bases; junction bases outside the gene matches: 4. This CDR3 comprises 13 residues. CDR1 and CDR2 (germline): GTSNPN, SVGIG (reference sequence).

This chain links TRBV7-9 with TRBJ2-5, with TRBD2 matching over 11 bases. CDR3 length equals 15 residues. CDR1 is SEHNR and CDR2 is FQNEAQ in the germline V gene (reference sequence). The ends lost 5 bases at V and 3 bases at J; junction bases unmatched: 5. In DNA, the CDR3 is TGTGCCAGCAGCCTAGGGACTAGCGGAAAAGAGACCCAGTACTTC. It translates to CASSLGTSGKETQYF.